The clone carrying this TCR beta chain has just one count. The record originates from a study of technical replicates of blood from a handful of donors. Repertoires were generated with immunoSEQ multiplex PCR, while TCRdb's copy carries only in-frame clones and drops some. The sample comprises over 85,000 clones, 96% of which are singletons, and approximately 0.36% rests with the top ten. V was trimmed by 1 base and J by 6 bases, leaving 12 bases between them. The length of the CDR3 is 15 residues. CDR1 PRHDT and CDR2 FYEKMQ come from the germline V gene (reference sequence). Sample: T cells isolated from PBMCs. The V gene is TRBV13, the J gene TRBJ2-2, with D tentatively TRBD2 (6 bases). This clonotype originated in a human donor in good health. The CDR3 region is CASSLAGLVAGELFF. The CDR3 coding sequence is TGTGCCAGCAGCTTAGCGGGACTTGTCGCCGGGGAGCTGTTTTTT.